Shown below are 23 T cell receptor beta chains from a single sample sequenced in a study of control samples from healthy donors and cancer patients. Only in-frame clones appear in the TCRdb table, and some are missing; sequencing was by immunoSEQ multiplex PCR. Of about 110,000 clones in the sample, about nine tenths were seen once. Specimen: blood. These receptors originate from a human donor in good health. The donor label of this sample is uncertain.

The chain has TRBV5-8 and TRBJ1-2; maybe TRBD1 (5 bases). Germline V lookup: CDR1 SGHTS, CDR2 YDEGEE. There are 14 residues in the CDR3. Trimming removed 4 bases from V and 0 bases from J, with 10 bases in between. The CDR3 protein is CASSRDSANYGYTF. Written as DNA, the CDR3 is TGTGCCAGCAGCCGTGACAGCGCTAACTATGGCTACACCTTC.

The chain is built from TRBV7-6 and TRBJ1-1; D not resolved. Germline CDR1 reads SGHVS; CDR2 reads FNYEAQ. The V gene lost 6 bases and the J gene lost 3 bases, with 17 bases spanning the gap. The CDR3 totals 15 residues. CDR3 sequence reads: CASRLMGEGDTEAFF. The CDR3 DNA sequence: TGTGCCAGCAGGTTAATGGGTGAAGGAGACACTGAAGCTTTCTTT.

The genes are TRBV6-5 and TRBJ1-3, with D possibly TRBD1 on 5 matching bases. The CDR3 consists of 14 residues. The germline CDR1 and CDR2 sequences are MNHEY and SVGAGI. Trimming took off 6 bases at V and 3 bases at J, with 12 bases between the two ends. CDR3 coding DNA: TGTGCCAGCAGGGGGGGAATAATTGGAAACACCATATATTTT. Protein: CASRGGIIGNTIYF.

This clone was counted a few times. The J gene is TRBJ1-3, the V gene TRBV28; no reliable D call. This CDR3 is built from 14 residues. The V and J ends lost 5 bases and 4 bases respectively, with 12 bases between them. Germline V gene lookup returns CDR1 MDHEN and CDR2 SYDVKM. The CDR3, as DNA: TGTGCCAGCAGTCAAGGACCTGGGGGAAACACCATATATTTT. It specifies CASSQGPGGNTIYF.

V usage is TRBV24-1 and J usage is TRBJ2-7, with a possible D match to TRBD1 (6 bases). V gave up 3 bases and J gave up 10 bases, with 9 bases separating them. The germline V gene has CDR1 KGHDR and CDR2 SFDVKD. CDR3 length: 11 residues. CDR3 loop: CATSDVDSQYF. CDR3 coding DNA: TGTGCCACCAGTGATGTGGACAGCCAGTACTTC.

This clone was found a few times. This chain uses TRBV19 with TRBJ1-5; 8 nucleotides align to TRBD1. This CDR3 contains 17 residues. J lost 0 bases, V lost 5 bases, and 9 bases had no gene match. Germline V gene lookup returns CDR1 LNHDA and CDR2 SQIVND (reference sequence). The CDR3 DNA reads TGTGCCAGTAGTGATTGGGGGACAGGCTATAGCAATCAGCCCCAGCATTTT. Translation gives CASSDWGTGYSNQPQHF. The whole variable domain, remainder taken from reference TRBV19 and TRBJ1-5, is DGGITQSPKYLFRKEGQNVTLSCEQNLNHDAMYWYRQDPGQGLRLIYYSQIVNDFQKGDIAEGYSVSREKKESFPLTVTSAQKNPTAFYLCASSDWGTGYSNQPQHFGDGTRLSIL.

In DNA, the CDR3 is TGTGCCAGCAGCTTAGAAGCCGGTACAGGGGATTCACCCCTCCACTTT. This translates into CASSLEAGTGDSPLHF. The J gene is TRBJ1-6, the V gene TRBV7-6; 7 nucleotides match TRBD1. Trimming removed 1 base from V and 8 bases from J; junction bases left unmatched: 8. The CDR3 runs to 16 residues. CDR1 is SGHVS and CDR2 is FNYEAQ in the germline V gene.

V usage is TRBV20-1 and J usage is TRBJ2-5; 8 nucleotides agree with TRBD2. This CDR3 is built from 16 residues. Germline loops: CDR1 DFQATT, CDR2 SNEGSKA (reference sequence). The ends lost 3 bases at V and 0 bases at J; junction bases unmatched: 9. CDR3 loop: CSASLFSGGYQETQYF. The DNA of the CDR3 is TGCAGTGCTAGTCTGTTCAGCGGGGGATACCAAGAGACCCAGTACTTC.

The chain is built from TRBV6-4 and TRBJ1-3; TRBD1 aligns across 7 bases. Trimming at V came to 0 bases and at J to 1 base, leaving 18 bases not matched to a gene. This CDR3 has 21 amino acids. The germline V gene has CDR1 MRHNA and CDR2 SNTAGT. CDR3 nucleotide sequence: TGTGCCAGCAGTGACTCGGCCCAAGGGACAGTCGGGATCAGTTCTGGAAACACCATATATTTT. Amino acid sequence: CASSDSAQGTVGISSGNTIYF.

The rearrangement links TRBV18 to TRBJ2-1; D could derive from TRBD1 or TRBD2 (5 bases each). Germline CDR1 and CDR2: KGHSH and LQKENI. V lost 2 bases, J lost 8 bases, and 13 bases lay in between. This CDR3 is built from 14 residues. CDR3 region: CASSPGGRWDEQFF. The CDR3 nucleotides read TGTGCCAGCTCACCAGGGGGTCGATGGGATGAGCAGTTCTTC. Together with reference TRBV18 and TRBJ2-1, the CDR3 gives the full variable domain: NAGVMQNPRHLVRRRGQEARLRCSPMKGHSHVYWYRQLPEEGLKFMVYLQKENIIDESGMPKERFSAEFPKEGPSILRIQQVVRGDSAAYFCASSPGGRWDEQFFGPGTRLTVL.

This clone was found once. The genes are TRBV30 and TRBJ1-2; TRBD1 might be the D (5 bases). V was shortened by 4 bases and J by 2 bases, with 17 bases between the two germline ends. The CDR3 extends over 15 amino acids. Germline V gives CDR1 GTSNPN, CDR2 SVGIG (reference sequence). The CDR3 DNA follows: TGTGCCTGGACTTCCGCGGACACTAAAAACTATGGCTACACCTTC. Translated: CAWTSADTKNYGYTF.

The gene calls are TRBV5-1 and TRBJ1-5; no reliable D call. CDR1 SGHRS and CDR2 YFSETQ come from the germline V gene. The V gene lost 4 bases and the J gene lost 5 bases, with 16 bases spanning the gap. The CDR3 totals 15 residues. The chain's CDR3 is CASSPEGSEDQPQHF. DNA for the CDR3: TGCGCCAGCAGCCCGGAAGGGTCGGAGGATCAGCCCCAGCATTTT. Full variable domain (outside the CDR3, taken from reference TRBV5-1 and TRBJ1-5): KAGVTQTPRYLIKTRGQQVTLSCSPISGHRSVSWYQQTPGQGLQFLFEYFSETQRNKGNFPGRFSGRQFSNSRSEMNVSTLELGDSALYLCASSPEGSEDQPQHFGDGTRLSIL.

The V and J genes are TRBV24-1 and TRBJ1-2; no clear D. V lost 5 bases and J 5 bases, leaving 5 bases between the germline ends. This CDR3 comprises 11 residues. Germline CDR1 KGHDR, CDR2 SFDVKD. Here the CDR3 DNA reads TGTGCCACCAGTGGATATTATGGCTACACCTTC. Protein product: CATSGYYGYTF.

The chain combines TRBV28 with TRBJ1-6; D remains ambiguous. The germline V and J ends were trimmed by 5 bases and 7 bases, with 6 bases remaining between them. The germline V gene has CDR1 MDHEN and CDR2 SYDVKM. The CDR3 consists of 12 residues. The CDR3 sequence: CASSLPNSPLHF. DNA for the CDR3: TGTGCCAGCAGTCTCCCGAATTCACCCCTCCACTTT.

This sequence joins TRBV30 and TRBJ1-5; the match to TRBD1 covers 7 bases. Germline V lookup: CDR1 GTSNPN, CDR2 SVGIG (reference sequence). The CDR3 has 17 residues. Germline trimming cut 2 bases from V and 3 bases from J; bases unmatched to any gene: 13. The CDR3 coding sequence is TGTGCCTGGAGTAGGGTTCGGAACAGGGGTTTCAATCAGCCCCAGCATTTT. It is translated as CAWSRVRNRGFNQPQHF.

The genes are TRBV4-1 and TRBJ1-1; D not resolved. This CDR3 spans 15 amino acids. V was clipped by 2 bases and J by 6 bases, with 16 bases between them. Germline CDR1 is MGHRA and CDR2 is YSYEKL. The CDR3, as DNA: TGCGCCAGCAGCCAAATCGGTCCTGTTGTCTCTGAAGCTTTCTTT. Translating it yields CASSQIGPVVSEAFF.

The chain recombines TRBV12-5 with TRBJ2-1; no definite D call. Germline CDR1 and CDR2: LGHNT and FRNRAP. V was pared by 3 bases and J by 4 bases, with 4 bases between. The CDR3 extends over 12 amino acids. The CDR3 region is CASGLEYNEQFF. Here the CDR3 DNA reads TGTGCTAGTGGTTTAGAGTACAATGAGCAGTTCTTC.

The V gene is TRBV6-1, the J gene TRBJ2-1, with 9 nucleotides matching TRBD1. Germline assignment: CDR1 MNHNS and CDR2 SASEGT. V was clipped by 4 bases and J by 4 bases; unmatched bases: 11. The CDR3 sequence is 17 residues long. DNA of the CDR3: TGTGCCAGCAGTGCCCTCGGGACAGGGAAAGTTTACAATGAGCAGTTCTTC. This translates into CASSALGTGKVYNEQFF.

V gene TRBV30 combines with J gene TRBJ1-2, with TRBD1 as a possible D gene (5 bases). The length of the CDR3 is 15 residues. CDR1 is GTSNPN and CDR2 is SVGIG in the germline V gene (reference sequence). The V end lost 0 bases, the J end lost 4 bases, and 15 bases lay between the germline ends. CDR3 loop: CAWSVLGVSSYGYTF. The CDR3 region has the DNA TGTGCCTGGAGTGTCCTAGGGGTCAGCTCCTATGGCTACACCTTC.

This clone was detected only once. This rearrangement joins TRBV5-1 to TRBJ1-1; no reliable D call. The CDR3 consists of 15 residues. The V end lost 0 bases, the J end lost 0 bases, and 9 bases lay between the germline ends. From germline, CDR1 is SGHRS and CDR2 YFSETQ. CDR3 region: CASSLGDTVNTEAFF. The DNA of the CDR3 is TGCGCCAGCAGCTTGGGTGACACAGTGAACACTGAAGCTTTCTTT.

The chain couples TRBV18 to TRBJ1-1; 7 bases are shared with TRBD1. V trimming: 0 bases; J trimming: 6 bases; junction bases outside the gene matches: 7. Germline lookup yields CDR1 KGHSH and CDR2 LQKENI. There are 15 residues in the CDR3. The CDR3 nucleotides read TGTGCCAGCTCACCACCGTGGCAGGGGGGACCTGAAGCTTTCTTT. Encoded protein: CASSPPWQGGPEAFF.

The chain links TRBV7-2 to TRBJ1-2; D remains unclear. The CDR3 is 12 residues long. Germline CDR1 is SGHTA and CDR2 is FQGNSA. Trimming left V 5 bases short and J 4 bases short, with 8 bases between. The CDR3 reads CASSTGRYGYTF. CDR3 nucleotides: TGTGCCAGCAGCACGGGTCGCTATGGCTACACCTTC.

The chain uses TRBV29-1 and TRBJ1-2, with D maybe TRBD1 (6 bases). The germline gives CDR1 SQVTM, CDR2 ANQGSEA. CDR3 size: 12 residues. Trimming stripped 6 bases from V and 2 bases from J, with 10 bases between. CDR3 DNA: TGCAGCGTACGACAGGCCAACTATGGCTACACCTTC. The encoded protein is CSVRQANYGYTF.